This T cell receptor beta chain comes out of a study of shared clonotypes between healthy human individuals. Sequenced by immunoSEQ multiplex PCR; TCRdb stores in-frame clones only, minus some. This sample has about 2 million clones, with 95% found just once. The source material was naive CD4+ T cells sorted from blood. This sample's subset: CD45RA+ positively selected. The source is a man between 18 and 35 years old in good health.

The CDR3 region is CASGRFLGDNTEAFF. In nucleotides, the CDR3 is TGTGCCAGCGGGCGGTTTCTCGGGGACAACACTGAAGCTTTCTTT. The genes are TRBV5-4 and TRBJ1-1, with D possibly matching TRBD1 (5 bases). The CDR3 runs 15 residues. Germline assignment: CDR1 SGHNT and CDR2 YYREEE (reference sequence). Trimming took off 7 bases at V and 2 bases at J, with 18 bases between the two ends. Full variable domain (outside the CDR3, taken from reference TRBV5-4 and TRBJ1-1): ETGVTQSPTHLIKTRGQQVTLRCSSQSGHNTVSWYQQALGQGPQFIFQYYREEENGRGNFPPRFSGLQFPNYSSELNVNALELDDSALYLCASGRFLGDNTEAFFGQGTRLTVV.